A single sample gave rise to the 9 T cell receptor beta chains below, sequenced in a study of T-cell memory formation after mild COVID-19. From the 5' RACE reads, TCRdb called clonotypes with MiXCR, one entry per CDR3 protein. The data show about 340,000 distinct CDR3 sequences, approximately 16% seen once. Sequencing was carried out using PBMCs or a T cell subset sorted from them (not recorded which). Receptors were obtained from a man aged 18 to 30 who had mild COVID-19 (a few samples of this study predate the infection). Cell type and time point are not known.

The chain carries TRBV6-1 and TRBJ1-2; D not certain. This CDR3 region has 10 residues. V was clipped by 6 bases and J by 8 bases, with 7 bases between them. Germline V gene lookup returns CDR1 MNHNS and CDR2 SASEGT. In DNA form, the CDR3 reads TGTGCCAGCAGGGATGAGGGCTACACCTTC. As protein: CASRDEGYTF.

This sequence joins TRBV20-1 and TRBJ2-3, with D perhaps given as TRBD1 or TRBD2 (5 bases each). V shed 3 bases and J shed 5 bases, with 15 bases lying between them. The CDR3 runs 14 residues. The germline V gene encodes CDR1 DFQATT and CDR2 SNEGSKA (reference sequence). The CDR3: CSASLGPEGDTQYF. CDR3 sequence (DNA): TGCAGTGCTAGTCTGGGACCTGAGGGAGATACGCAGTATTTT.

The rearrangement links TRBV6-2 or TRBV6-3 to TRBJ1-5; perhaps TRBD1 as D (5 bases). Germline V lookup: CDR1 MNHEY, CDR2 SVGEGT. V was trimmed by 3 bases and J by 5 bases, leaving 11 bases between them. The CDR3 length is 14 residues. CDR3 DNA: TGTGCCAGCAGTTATAGGCAGGGAGATCAGCCCCAGCATTTT. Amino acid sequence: CASSYRQGDQPQHF.

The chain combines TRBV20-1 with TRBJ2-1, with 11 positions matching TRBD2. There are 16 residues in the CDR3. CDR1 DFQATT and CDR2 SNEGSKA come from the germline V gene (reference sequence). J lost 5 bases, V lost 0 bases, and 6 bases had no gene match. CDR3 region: CSARDSSGRPNNEQFF. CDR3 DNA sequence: TGCAGTGCTAGAGACTCTAGCGGGAGGCCCAACAATGAGCAGTTCTTC.

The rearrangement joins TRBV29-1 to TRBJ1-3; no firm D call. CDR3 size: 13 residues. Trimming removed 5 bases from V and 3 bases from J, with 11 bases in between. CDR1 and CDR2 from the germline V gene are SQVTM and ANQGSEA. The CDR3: CSVSHGVGNTIYF. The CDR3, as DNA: TGCAGCGTTTCGCACGGGGTTGGAAACACCATATATTTT.

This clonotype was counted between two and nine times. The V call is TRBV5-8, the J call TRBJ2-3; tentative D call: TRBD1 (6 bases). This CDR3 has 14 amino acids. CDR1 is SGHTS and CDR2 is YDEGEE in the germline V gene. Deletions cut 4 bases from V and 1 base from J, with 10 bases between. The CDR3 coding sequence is TGTGCCAGCAGCACCGGGACACGCACAGATACGCAGTATTTT. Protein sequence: CASSTGTRTDTQYF.

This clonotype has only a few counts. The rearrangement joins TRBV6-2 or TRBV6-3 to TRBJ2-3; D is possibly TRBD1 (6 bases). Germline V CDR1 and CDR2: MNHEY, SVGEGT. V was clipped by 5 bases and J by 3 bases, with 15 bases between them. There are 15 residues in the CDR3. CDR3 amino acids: CASSQRTGRTDTQYF. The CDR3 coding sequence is TGTGCCAGCAGTCAGAGAACAGGGAGAACAGATACGCAGTATTTT.

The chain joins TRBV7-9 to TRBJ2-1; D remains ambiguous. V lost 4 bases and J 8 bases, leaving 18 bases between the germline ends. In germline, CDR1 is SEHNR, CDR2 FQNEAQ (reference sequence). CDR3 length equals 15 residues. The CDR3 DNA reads TGTGCCAGCAGCTCCCACGGGTCTCCGGGCGATGAGCAGTTCTTC. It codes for CASSSHGSPGDEQFF.

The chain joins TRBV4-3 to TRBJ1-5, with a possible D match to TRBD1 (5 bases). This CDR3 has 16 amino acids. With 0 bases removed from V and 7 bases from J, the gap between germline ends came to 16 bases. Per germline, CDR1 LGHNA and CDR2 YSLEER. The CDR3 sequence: CASSQDLVGPGQPQHF. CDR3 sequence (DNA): TGCGCCAGCAGCCAAGATTTAGTGGGGCCAGGGCAGCCCCAGCATTTT.